Listed below are T cell receptor beta chains from one sample, sequenced in a study of blood T cell repertoires in COVID-19. TCRdb's table, derived via immunoSEQ multiplex PCR, lists solely in-frame clones and lacks some. This sample has roughly 200,000 clones, with roughly 84% found just once. Sequences were obtained from PBMCs or T cells enriched from blood (not recorded which). The receptors were gathered from a woman aged 25 to 39 who had been exposed to COVID-19. The conserved cysteine and the conserved F or W are not part of the CDR3 here. A D gene is named only where the DNA matches it firmly.

>-|TRBV4-1
ASSPRVTIGPQH
>-|TRBV6-5
ASSYSQGTEAF
>-|TRBV27
ASSPYNSPLH
>-|TRBV6-5
ASRAQVMNTEAF
>-|TRBV1
TSSQAGGPHSPLH
>TRBD1|TRBV5-4
ASSTGTGWVTEAF
>TRBD1|TRBV2
ASSERTGGYT
>-|TRBV19
ASSNSPGGETQY
>TRBD1|TRBV2
ASTHHGRQGQETQY
>TRBD1|TRBV25-1
ASSSTGQGEAF
>-|TRBV4-1
ASSRALQGTQEAF
>TRBD2|TRBV7-9
ASSLSTSAANTGELF